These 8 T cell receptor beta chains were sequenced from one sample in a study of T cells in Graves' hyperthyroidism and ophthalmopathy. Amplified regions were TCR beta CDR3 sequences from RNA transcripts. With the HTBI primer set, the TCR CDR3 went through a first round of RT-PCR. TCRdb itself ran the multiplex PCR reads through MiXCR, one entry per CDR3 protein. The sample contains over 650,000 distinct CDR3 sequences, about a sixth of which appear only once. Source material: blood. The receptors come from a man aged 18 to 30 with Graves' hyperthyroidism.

The CDR3 here is CAGKGLSYEQYF. CDR3 DNA: TGTGCCGGAAAAGGGCTCTCCTACGAGCAGTACTTC. The chain employs TRBV30 and TRBJ2-7; D not resolved. This CDR3 region has 12 residues. V shed 8 bases and J shed 0 bases, with 11 bases lying between them. Per germline, CDR1 GTSNPN and CDR2 SVGIG (reference sequence).

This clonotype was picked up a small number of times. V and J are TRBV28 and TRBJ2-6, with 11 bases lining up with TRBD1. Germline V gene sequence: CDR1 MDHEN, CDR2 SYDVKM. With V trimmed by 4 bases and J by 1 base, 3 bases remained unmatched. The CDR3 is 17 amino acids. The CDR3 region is CASSSGTGGSGANVLTF. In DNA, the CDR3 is TGTGCCAGCAGTTCCGGGACAGGGGGTTCTGGGGCCAACGTCCTGACTTTC.

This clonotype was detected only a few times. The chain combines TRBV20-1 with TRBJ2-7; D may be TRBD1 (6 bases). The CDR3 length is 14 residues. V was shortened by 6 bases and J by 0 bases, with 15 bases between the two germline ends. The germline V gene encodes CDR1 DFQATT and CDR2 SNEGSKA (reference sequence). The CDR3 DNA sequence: TGCAGTGCCAGGGGTGTCGGGGCCTCCTACGAGCAGTACTTC. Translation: CSARGVGASYEQYF.

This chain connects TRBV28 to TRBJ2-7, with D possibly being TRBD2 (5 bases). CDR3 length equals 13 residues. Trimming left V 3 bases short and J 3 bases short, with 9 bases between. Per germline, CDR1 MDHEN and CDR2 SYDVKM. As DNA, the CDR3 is TGTGCCAGCAGTTTTAAGCGGCACTACGAGCAGTACTTC. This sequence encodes CASSFKRHYEQYF.

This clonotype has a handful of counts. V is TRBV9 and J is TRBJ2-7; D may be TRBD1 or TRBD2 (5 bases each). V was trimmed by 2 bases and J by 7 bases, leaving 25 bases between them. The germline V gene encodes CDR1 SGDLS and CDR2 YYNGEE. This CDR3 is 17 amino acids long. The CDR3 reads CASSVKTPGPRGLEQYF. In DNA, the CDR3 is TGTGCCAGCAGCGTCAAGACACCGGGACCAAGGGGCCTGGAGCAGTACTTC. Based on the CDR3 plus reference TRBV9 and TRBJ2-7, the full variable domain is DSGVTQTPKHLITATGQRVTLRCSPRSGDLSVYWYQQSLDQGLQFLIQYYNGEERAKGNILERFSAQQFPDLHSELNLSSLELGDSALYFCASSVKTPGPRGLEQYFGPGTRLTVT.

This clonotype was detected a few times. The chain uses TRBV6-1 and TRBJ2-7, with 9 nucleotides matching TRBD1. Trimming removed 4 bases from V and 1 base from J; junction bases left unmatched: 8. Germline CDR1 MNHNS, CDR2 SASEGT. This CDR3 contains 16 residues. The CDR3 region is CASSGFRQGGSYEQYF. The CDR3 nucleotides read TGTGCCAGCAGTGGCTTTCGACAGGGGGGTTCCTACGAGCAGTACTTC.

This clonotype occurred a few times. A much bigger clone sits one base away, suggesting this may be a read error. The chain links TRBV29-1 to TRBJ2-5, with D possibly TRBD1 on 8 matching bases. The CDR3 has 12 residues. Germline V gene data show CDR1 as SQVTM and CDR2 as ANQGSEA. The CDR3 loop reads CSVRTGRETQCF. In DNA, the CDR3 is TGCAGCGTTCGGACAGGGCGGGAGACCCAGTGCTTC.

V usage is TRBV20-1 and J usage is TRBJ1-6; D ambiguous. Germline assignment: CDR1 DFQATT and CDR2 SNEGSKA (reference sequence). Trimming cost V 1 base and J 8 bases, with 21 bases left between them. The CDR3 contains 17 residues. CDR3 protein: CSARAPGQASSDSPLHF. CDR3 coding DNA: TGCAGTGCTAGAGCCCCGGGTCAGGCCAGCTCTGATTCACCCCTCCACTTT.